A selection of T cell receptor beta chains follows, all from one sample in a study of T-cell memory formation after mild COVID-19. TCRdb reprocessed the 5' RACE reads with MiXCR, giving one entry per CDR3 protein. Of roughly 80,000 distinct CDR3 sequences in the sample, over 11% were seen once. Sequencing was done on a sample of PBMCs or a T cell subset sorted from them (not recorded which). The receptors were gathered from an adult woman who had mild COVID-19 (a few samples of this study predate the infection). Cell type and time point are not known. CDR3s include the opening cysteine and the closing phenylalanine or tryptophan. Fields, in order: CDR3 length, D gene, clone size, J gene, V gene, CDR3 DNA, CDR3 protein. A D gene is named only where the DNA matches it firmly. Expanded clones are given a class, and other clones once, few, many or no size at all.

15 TRBD1 few TRBJ2-1 TRBV9 TGTGCCAGCAGCCGGACAGGGGATGGGACCAATGAGCAGTTCTTC CASSRTGDGTNEQFF
13 TRBD1 NA TRBJ1-1 TRBV5-1 TGCGCCAGCAGCGGGACAGACAACACTGAAGCTTTCTTT CASSGTDNTEAFF
18 TRBD2 few TRBJ2-4 TRBV9 TGTGCCAGCAGCCGACCCCGGACTAGCGGGAAAGCCAAAAACATTCAGTACTTC CASSRPRTSGKAKNIQYF
15 TRBD2 NA TRBJ2-1 TRBV20-1 TGCAGTGCTAGTCGGGTGGGACTAGCGGGAGACGAGCAGTTCTTC CSASRVGLAGDEQFF
14 NA NA TRBJ2-1 TRBV4-3 TGCGCCAGCAGCCAGGTGCGGGGTGGAAATGAGCAGTTCTTC CASSQVRGGNEQFF
14 TRBD1 NA TRBJ1-1 TRBV6-2/TRBV6-3 TGTGCCAGCAGGGGACAGGGTGAAAGGACTGAAGCTTTCTTT CASRGQGERTEAFF
14 TRBD2 NA TRBJ2-1 TRBV7-9 TGTGCCAGCAGCTTAAGGGGACTAAACAATGAGCAGTTCTTC CASSLRGLNNEQFF
16 NA NA TRBJ2-6 TRBV20-1 TGCAGTGCTAGGGGCAGGGGAGGCTCTGGGGCCAACGTCCTGACTTTC CSARGRGGSGANVLTF
17 NA few TRBJ2-1 TRBV7-6 TGTGCCAGCAGCTTAGCCCCGACGGGACCCCTCTACAATGAGCAGTTCTTC CASSLAPTGPLYNEQFF
13 NA NA TRBJ1-2 TRBV29-1 TGCAGCGTTGAGGGGTTGGCTAACTATGGCTACACCTTC CSVEGLANYGYTF
14 TRBD2 few TRBJ2-1 TRBV27 TGTGCCAGCAGACTAGCGGGGGGGCACCATGAGCAGTTCTTC CASRLAGGHHEQFF
14 TRBD1 NA TRBJ2-3 TRBV12-3/TRBV12-4 TGTGCCAGCAGTAACAGGGGGCACACAGATACGCAGTATTTT CASSNRGHTDTQYF
16 TRBD2 NA TRBJ2-3 TRBV29-1 TGCAGCGTGTCGTTAGGGACTAGCGGCTTTTCAGATACGCAGTATTTT CSVSLGTSGFSDTQYF
16 TRBD1 few TRBJ2-7 TRBV6-1 TGTGCCAGCAGTCACTCCGGGACAGGGCACTCCTACGAGCAGTACTTC CASSHSGTGHSYEQYF
14 NA NA TRBJ1-5 TRBV6-5 TGTGCCAGCAGCGCGGGGGGGAGCAATCAGCCCCAGCATTTT CASSAGGSNQPQHF
15 NA few TRBJ2-3 TRBV2 TGTGCCAGCAGTGAAGCGTTCAGGGATGGAGATACGCAGTATTTT CASSEAFRDGDTQYF
19 TRBD1 few TRBJ2-6 TRBV7-9 TGTGCCAGCAGAACCACACTACAGGGGCGAAGCGCTGGGGCCAACGTCCTGACTTTC CASRTTLQGRSAGANVLTF
15 NA few TRBJ2-2 TRBV27 TGTGCCAGCAGTTTATACAGGGTTAATGGCGGGGAGCTGTTTTTT CASSLYRVNGGELFF
15 TRBD2 many TRBJ2-1 TRBV6-2/TRBV6-3 TGTGCCAGCAGTTACATCACTAGCGGGAGCCGGGAGCAGTTCTTC CASSYITSGSREQFF
13 TRBD1 few TRBJ2-5 TRBV5-1 TGCGCCAGCAGGCCGACAGGGACAGAGACCCAGTACTTC CASRPTGTETQYF
13 NA NA TRBJ2-7 TRBV20-1 TGCAGTGCCCACAGGGTGCCGGGGTACGAGCAGTACTTC CSAHRVPGYEQYF
15 TRBD2 NA TRBJ2-5 TRBV27 TGTGCCAGCAGTTCAGGAGCGGGAGGCCAAGAGACCCAGTACTTC CASSSGAGGQETQYF
17 NA NA TRBJ2-7 TRBV4-3 TGCGCCAGCAGCCAAGGCCCTAGCAGGGAGATCCTCTACGAGCAGTACTTC CASSQGPSREILYEQYF
14 NA many TRBJ2-7 TRBV5-1 TGCGCCAGCAGCTTGGAGGGGAACTCCTACGAGCAGTACTTC CASSLEGNSYEQYF
15 TRBD2 many TRBJ2-1 TRBV6-4 TGTGCCAGCAGTGGCCAAACTAGCGGGAACAATGAGCAGTTCTTC CASSGQTSGNNEQFF
16 TRBD2 NA TRBJ2-3 TRBV6-6 TGTGCCAGCCACGGGGCTAGCGGGGGCCTCACAGATACGCAGTATTTT CASHGASGGLTDTQYF
15 TRBD2 few TRBJ2-7 TRBV5-6 TGTGCCAGCAGCTTTCGAGCGGGGGGGAGCTACGAGCAGTACTTC CASSFRAGGSYEQYF
14 TRBD1 few TRBJ2-7 TRBV5-5 TGTGCCAGCAGCTTAGGGACAGGGCTCTACGAGCAGTACTTC CASSLGTGLYEQYF
14 NA NA TRBJ2-1 TRBV19 TGTGCCAGTAACGACCACGGATCCTACAATGAGCAGTTCTTC CASNDHGSYNEQFF
15 TRBD1 NA TRBJ2-1 TRBV5-1 TGCGCCAGCAGTTCTCCGGGACAGGGTTCTGATGAGCAGTTCTTC CASSSPGQGSDEQFF
17 TRBD1 NA TRBJ2-4 TRBV28 TGTGCCAGCAGTCCCCGGACAGGGAAGGGAACCAAAAACATTCAGTACTTC CASSPRTGKGTKNIQYF
15 TRBD2 NA TRBJ2-1 TRBV7-6 TGTGCCAGCAGCAAACTTAGCGGGACTTACAATGAGCAGTTCTTC CASSKLSGTYNEQFF
16 TRBD2 NA TRBJ2-1 TRBV9 TGTGCCAGCAGCGTAGGCGCGGGAGGGCCGGGGAATGAGCAGTTCTTC CASSVGAGGPGNEQFF
15 NA few TRBJ1-1 TRBV6-5 TGTGCCAGCAGCTTAAGGGGGGGGAACCCCACTGAAGCTTTCTTT CASSLRGGNPTEAFF
15 NA few TRBJ2-7 TRBV6-5 TGTGCCAGCAGTTACTCGGCAGGGAGCTCCTACGAGCAGTACTTC CASSYSAGSSYEQYF
13 TRBD2 NA TRBJ2-2 TRBV12-3/TRBV12-4 TGTGCCAGCAGAAGCGGGGGAACCGGGGAGCTGTTTTTT CASRSGGTGELFF
17 TRBD2 few TRBJ2-1 TRBV11-3 TGTGCCAGCAGCGTTCGACTAGCGGGAGCTGCATACAATGAGCAGTTCTTC CASSVRLAGAAYNEQFF
16 NA NA TRBJ2-1 TRBV5-6 TGTGCCAGCAGCTTTGAAGGCAGGGCGGATTCCAATGAGCAGTTCTTC CASSFEGRADSNEQFF
13 TRBD2 NA TRBJ2-7 TRBV12-3/TRBV12-4 TGTGCCAGCAGTTTATGGGAGGGCTACGAGCAGTACTTC CASSLWEGYEQYF
13 NA few TRBJ2-2 TRBV12-3/TRBV12-4 TGTGCCAGCAGCCCCGGGACTACCGGGGAGCTGTTTTTT CASSPGTTGELFF
15 NA few TRBJ2-1 TRBV3-1 TGTGCCAGCAGCCAATATGGTGACTCACCGGGTGAGCAGTTCTTC CASSQYGDSPGEQFF
16 TRBD1 NA TRBJ2-2 TRBV7-9 TGTGCCAGCAGCCAACACGGACAGGAAAACACCGGGGAGCTGTTTTTT CASSQHGQENTGELFF
15 TRBD2 NA TRBJ2-3 TRBV18 TGTGCCAGCTCACCAGGAGCGGGGGCTTTAGATACGCAGTATTTT CASSPGAGALDTQYF
16 TRBD2 few TRBJ2-3 TRBV12-3/TRBV12-4 TGTGCCAGCAAAACCTCACTAGCGCGTTCCACAGATACGCAGTATTTT CASKTSLARSTDTQYF
16 TRBD2 few TRBJ2-2 TRBV11-2 TGTGCCAGCAGCTCCGGACTAGCGGGTTACACCGGGGAGCTGTTTTTT CASSSGLAGYTGELFF
14 NA NA TRBJ2-2 TRBV19 TGTGCCAGTAGTTGGACGGAGAACCACGGGGAGCTGTTTTTT CASSWTENHGELFF
13 NA NA TRBJ2-7 TRBV7-8 TGTGCCAGCAGCCACGGACAGCAATACGAGCAGTACTTC CASSHGQQYEQYF
13 NA NA TRBJ2-5 TRBV12-3/TRBV12-4 TGTGCCAGCAAGACGGGGTCGGGGGAGACCCAGTACTTC CASKTGSGETQYF
15 TRBD1 NA TRBJ1-1 TRBV13 TGTGCCAGCAGCTTAGCCCGGACAGGGGGGGATGAAGCTTTCTTT CASSLARTGGDEAFF
17 TRBD2 NA TRBJ2-3 TRBV7-6 TGTGCCAGCAGCTTACCAGCTAGCGGGGGGGCGGAAGATACGCAGTATTTT CASSLPASGGAEDTQYF
16 NA NA TRBJ2-3 TRBV15 TGTGCCACCAAAGATAGTGGGGTACTAGGCACAGATACGCAGTATTTT CATKDSGVLGTDTQYF
11 NA few TRBJ2-7 TRBV29-1 TGCAGCGTTGGGCCCAGGCACGAGCAGTACTTC CSVGPRHEQYF
13 NA NA TRBJ2-7 TRBV20-1 TGCAGTGCTAGACCACGGGGACACTACGAGCAGTACTTC CSARPRGHYEQYF
15 TRBD1 NA TRBJ1-1 TRBV7-9 TGTGCCAGCAGCTCACAGGGGGCAGGGGACACTGAAGCTTTCTTT CASSSQGAGDTEAFF